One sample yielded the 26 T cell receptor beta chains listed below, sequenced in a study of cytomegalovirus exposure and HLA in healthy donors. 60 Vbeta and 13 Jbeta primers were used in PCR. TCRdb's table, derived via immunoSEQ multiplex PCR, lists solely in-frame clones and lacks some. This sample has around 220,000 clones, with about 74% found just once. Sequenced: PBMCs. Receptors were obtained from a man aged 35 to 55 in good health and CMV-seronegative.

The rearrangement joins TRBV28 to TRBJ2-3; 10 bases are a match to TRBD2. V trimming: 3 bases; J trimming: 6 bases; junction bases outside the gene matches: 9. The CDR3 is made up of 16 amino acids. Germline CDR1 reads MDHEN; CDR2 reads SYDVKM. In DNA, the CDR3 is TGTGCCAGCAGTTTTCCCTGGACTAGCGGACATGATACGCAGTATTTT. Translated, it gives CASSFPWTSGHDTQYF.

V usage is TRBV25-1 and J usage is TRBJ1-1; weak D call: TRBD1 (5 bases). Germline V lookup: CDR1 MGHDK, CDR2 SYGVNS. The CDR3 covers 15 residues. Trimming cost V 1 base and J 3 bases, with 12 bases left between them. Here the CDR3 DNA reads TGTGCCAGCAGTGAATCCCCGGTCAGGGACACTGAAGCTTTCTTT. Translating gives CASSESPVRDTEAFF.

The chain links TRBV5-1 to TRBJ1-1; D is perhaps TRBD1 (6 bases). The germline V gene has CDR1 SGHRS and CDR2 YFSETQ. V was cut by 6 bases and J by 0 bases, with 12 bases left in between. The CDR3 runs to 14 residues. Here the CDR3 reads CASKTGSMNTEAFF. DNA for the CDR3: TGCGCCAGCAAGACAGGTTCGATGAACACTGAAGCTTTCTTT.

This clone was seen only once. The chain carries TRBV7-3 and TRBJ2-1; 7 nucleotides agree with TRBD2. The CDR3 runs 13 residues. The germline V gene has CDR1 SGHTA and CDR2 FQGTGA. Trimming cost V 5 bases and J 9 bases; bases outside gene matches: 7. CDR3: CASSRASGAEQFF. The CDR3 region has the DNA TGTGCCAGCAGCCGTGCTAGCGGCGCTGAGCAGTTCTTC.

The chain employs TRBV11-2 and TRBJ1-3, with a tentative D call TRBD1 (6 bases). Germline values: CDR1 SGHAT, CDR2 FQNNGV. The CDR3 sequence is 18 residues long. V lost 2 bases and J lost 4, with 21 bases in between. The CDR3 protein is CASSLKAAGRGGGNTIYF. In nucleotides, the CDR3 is TGTGCCAGCAGCTTAAAGGCGGCCGGCAGGGGTGGCGGAAACACCATATATTTT.

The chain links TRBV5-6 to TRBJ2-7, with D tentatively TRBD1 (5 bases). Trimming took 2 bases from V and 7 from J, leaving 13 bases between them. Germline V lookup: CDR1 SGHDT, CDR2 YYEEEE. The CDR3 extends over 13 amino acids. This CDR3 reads CASSLPQGREQYF. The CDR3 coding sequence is TGTGCCAGCAGCTTACCCCAGGGTCGGGAGCAGTACTTC.

CDR3 nucleotide sequence: TGTGCCAGCAGTTTCAGTGGCGGGAGCTACGAGCAGTACTTC. Protein: CASSFSGGSYEQYF. The rearrangement links TRBV28 to TRBJ2-7, with 7 bases aligning to TRBD2. The CDR3 sequence is 14 residues long. Looked up from germline, CDR1 is MDHEN and CDR2 is SYDVKM. J lost 3 bases, V lost 3 bases, and 5 bases had no gene match. Variable domain in full (rest from reference TRBV28 and TRBJ2-7): DVKVTQSSRYLVKRTGEKVFLECVQDMDHENMFWYRQDPGLGLRLIYFSYDVKMKEKGDIPEGYSVSREKKERFSLILESASTNQTSMYLCASSFSGGSYEQYFGPGTRLTVT.

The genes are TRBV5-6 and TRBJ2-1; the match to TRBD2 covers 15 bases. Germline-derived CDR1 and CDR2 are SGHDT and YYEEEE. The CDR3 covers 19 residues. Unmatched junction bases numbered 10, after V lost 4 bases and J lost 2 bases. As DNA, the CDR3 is TGTGCCAGCAGCCTCCCGGGACTAGCGGGAGGAGCCCCCTACAATGAGCAGTTCTTC. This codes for CASSLPGLAGGAPYNEQFF.

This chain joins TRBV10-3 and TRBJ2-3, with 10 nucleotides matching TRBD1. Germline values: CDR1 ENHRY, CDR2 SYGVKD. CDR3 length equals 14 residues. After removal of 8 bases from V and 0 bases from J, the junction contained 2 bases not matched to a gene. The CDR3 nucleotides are TGTGCCATCGGGGGACAGGGGAGCACAGATACGCAGTATTTT. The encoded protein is CAIGGQGSTDTQYF.

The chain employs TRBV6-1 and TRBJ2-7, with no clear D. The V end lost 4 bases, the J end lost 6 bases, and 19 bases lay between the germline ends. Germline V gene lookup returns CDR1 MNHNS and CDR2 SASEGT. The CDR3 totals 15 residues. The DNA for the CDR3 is TGTGCCAGCAGTGGCCGACAAGCTTTGGATGGCGAGCAGTACTTC. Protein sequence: CASSGRQALDGEQYF.

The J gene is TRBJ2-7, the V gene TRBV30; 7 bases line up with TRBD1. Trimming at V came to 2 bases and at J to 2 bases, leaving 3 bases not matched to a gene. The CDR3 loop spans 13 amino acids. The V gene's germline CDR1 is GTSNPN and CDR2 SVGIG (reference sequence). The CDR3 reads CAWSQDRAYEQYF. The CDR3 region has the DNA TGTGCCTGGAGTCAAGACAGGGCCTACGAGCAGTACTTC.

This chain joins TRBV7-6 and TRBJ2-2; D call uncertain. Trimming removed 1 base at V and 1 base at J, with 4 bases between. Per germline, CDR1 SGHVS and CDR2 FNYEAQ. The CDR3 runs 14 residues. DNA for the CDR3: TGTGCCAGCAGCTTAGGACAGAACACCGGGGAGCTGTTTTTT. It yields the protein CASSLGQNTGELFF.

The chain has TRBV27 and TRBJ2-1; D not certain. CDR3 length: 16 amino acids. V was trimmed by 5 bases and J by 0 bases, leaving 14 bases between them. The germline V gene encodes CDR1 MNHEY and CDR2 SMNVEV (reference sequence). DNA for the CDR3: TGTGCCAGCAGTCGAGATAGATCGAGCTCCTACAATGAGCAGTTCTTC. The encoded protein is CASSRDRSSSYNEQFF.

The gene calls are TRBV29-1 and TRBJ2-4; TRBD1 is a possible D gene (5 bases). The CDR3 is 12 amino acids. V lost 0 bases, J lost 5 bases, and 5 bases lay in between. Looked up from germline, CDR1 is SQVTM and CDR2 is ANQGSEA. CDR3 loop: CSVEEGENIQYF. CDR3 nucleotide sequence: TGCAGCGTTGAAGAAGGGGAAAACATTCAGTACTTC.

CDR3 protein: CASSRMMSDPYEQYF. The CDR3 bases are TGTGCCAGCTCTAGGATGATGAGCGACCCCTACGAGCAGTACTTC. The V call is TRBV5-4, the J call TRBJ2-7, with unresolved D. The CDR3 runs to 15 residues. Per the germline V gene, CDR1 is SGHNT and CDR2 is YYREEE (reference sequence). V lost 7 bases and J lost 2, with 19 bases in between.

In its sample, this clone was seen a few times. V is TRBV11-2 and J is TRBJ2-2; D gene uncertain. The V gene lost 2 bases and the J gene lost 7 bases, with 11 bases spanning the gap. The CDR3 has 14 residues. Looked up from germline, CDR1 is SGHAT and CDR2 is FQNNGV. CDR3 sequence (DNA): TGTGCCAGCAGCTTAATTCGCGGAAACGGGGAGCTGTTTTTT. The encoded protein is CASSLIRGNGELFF.

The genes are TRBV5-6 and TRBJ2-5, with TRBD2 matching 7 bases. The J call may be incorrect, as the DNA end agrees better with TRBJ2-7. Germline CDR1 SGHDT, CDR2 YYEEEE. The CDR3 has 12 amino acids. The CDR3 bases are TGTGCCAGCAAACAGCGGGGTGCCGAGCAGTACTTC. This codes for CASKQRGAEQYF.

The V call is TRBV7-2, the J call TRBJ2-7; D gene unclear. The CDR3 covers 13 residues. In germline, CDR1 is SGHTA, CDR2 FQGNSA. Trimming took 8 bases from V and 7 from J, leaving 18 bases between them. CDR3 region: CASARSLEMEQYF. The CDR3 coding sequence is TGTGCCAGCGCCCGGTCCTTGGAGATGGAGCAGTACTTC.

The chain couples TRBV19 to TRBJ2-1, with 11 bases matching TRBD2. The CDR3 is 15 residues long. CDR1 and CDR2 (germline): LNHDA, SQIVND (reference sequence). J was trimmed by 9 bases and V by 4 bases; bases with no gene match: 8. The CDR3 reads CASSRVAGGPAEQFF. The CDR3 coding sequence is TGTGCCAGTAGTAGGGTAGCGGGGGGGCCCGCTGAGCAGTTCTTC.

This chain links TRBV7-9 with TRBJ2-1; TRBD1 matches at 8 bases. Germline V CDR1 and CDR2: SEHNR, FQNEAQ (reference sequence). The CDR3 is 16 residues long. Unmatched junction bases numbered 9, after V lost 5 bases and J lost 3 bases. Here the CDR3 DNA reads TGTGCCAGCAGCGCAACCGACAGGGGATTCTACAATGAGCAGTTCTTC. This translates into CASSATDRGFYNEQFF.

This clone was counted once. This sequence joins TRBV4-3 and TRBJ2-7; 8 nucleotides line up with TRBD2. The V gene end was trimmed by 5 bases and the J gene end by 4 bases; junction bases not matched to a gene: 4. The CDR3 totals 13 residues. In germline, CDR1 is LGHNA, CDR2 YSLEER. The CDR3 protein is CASSKAGGYEQYF. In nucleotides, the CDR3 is TGCGCCAGCAGCAAGGCGGGGGGATACGAGCAGTACTTC.

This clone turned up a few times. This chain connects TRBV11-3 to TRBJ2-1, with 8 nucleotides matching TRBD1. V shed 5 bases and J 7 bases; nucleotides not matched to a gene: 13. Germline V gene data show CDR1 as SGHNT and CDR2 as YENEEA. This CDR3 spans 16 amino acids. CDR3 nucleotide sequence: TGTGCCAGCAGCCTCGGGACAGGAGACCTACGAAATGAGCAGTTCTTC. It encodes CASSLGTGDLRNEQFF. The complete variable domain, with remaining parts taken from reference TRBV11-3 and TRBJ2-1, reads EAGVVQSPRYKIIEKKQPVAFWCNPISGHNTLYWYLQNLGQGPELLIRYENEEAVDDSQLPKDRFSAERLKGVDSTLKIQPAELGDSAVYLCASSLGTGDLRNEQFFGPGTRLTVL.

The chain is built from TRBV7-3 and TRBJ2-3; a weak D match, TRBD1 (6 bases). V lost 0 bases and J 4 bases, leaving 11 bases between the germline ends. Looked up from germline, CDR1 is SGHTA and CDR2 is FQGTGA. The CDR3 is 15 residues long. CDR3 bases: TGTGCCAGCAGCTTAACCTGGGGGCCGGCAGATACGCAGTATTTT. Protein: CASSLTWGPADTQYF.

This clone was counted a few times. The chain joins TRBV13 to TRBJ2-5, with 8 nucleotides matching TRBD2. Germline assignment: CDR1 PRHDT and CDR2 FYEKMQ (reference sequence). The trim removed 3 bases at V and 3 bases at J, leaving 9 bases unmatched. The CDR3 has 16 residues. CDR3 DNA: TGTGCCAGCAGCTTTGAAGAGCGGGGGCTAAAAGAGACCCAGTACTTC. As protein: CASSFEERGLKETQYF.

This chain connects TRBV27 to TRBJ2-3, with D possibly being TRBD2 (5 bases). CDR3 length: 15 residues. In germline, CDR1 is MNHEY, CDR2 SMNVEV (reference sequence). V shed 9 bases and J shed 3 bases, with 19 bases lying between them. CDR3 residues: CASRPLYRGTDTQYF. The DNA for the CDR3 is TGTGCCAGTCGCCCCCTGTATAGAGGGACAGATACGCAGTATTTT.

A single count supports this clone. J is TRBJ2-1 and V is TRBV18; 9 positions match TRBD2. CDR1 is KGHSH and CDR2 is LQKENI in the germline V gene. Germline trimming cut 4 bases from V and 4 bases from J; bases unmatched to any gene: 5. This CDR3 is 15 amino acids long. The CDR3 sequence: CASSLSGGIYNEQFF. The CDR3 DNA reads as TGTGCCAGCTCACTTAGCGGGGGAATTTACAATGAGCAGTTCTTC.